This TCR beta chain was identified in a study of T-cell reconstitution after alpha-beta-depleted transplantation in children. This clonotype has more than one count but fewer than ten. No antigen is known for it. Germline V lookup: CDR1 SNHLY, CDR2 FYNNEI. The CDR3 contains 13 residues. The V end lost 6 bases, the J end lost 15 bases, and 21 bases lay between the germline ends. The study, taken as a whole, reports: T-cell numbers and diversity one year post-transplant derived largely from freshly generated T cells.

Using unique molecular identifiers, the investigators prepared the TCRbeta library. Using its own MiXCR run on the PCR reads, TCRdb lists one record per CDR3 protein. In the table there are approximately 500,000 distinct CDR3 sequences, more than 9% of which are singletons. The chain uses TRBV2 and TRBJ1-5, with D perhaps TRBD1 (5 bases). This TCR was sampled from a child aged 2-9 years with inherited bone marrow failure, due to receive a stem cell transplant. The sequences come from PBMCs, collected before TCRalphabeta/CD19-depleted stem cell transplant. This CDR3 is CASRDSRDRTGHF. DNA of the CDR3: TGTGCCAGCAGAGATTCCCGGGACCGGACGGGGCATTTT. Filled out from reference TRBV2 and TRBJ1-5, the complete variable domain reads EPEVTQTPSHQVTQMGQEVILRCVPISNHLYFYWYRQILGQKVEFLVSFYNNEISEKSEIFDDQFSVERPDGSNFTLKIRSTKLEDSAMYFCASRDSRDRTGHFGDGTRLSIL.